The rows below give T cell receptor beta chains drawn from one sample of a study of vaccination effects on CD4 cells after COVID-19. Using immunoSEQ multiplex PCR, the repertoire was profiled, and TCRdb retains in-frame clones only, with some absent. Here the sample spans about 81,000 clones, around four fifths being singletons. For these TCRs, the target antigens are not known. The specimen was CD4+ T cells from PBMCs cultured with HCoV-OC43 spike peptides, collected after COVID-19 vaccination. The source of these receptors is a human donor who received a COVID-19 vaccine. CDR3s include the opening cysteine and the closing phenylalanine or tryptophan. Each record gives: J gene, V gene, D gene, clone size, CDR3 DNA, CDR3 protein. A D gene is named only where the DNA matches it firmly. Expanded clones get a size class; other rows say once, few or many, or leave the size out.

j_call: TRBJ2-3
v_call: TRBV19
d_call: -
clone_size: once
cdr3_nt: TGTGCCAGTAGTATAGATAGGGGGGGCACAGATACGCAGTATTTT
cdr3_aa: CASSIDRGGTDTQYF

j_call: TRBJ1-2
v_call: TRBV6-5
d_call: -
clone_size: -
cdr3_nt: TGTGCCAGCAGCCAAACAGGGATTCGTGGCTATGGCTACACCTTC
cdr3_aa: CASSQTGIRGYGYTF

j_call: TRBJ2-1
v_call: TRBV24-1
d_call: -
clone_size: -
cdr3_nt: TGTGCCACCAGTGCCCGGACAGATTTCTACAATGAGCAGTTCTTC
cdr3_aa: CATSARTDFYNEQFF

j_call: TRBJ2-3
v_call: TRBV5-8
d_call: -
clone_size: once
cdr3_nt: TGTGCCAGCAGCTTGGGGAGTGGCACAGATACGCAGTATTTT
cdr3_aa: CASSLGSGTDTQYF

j_call: TRBJ1-2
v_call: TRBV3-1/TRBV3-2
d_call: TRBD1
clone_size: -
cdr3_nt: TGTGCCAGCAGCCGGTCGACAGGGGGCCTCTATGGCTACACCTTC
cdr3_aa: CASSRSTGGLYGYTF

j_call: TRBJ1-1
v_call: TRBV19
d_call: -
clone_size: once
cdr3_nt: TGTGCCAGTAGTATAGGGCGAGGAGGAGCTTTCTTT
cdr3_aa: CASSIGRGGAFF

j_call: TRBJ2-5
v_call: TRBV7-3
d_call: TRBD2
clone_size: -
cdr3_nt: TGTGCCAGCAGTCCTAGCGGGGGGGTAGAGACCCAGTACTTC
cdr3_aa: CASSPSGGVETQYF

j_call: TRBJ1-1
v_call: TRBV6-5
d_call: -
clone_size: once
cdr3_nt: TGTGCCACCCAAAAGGCCGGAATACCGAACACTGAAGCTTTCTTT
cdr3_aa: CATQKAGIPNTEAFF

j_call: TRBJ1-2
v_call: TRBV9
d_call: TRBD1
clone_size: few
cdr3_nt: TGTGCCAGCAGCCCGTCGCTCGGACAGGGCTACTATGGCTACACCTTC
cdr3_aa: CASSPSLGQGYYGYTF

j_call: TRBJ1-6
v_call: TRBV28
d_call: -
clone_size: -
cdr3_nt: TGTGCCAGCAATTCGTTGGTGGGCTCCTATAATTCACCCCTCCACTTT
cdr3_aa: CASNSLVGSYNSPLHF

j_call: TRBJ2-5
v_call: TRBV7-9
d_call: -
clone_size: -
cdr3_nt: TGTGCCAGCAGCTTAGTGCCGCTGGAGACCCAGTACTTC
cdr3_aa: CASSLVPLETQYF

j_call: TRBJ2-3
v_call: TRBV29-1
d_call: TRBD2
clone_size: -
cdr3_nt: TGCAGCGCAGCAATAGCGGGGATCACAGATACGCAGTATTTT
cdr3_aa: CSAAIAGITDTQYF

j_call: TRBJ1-4
v_call: TRBV30
d_call: -
clone_size: -
cdr3_nt: TGTGCCTGGAGTGTACGGTGGAATGAAAAACTGTTTTTT
cdr3_aa: CAWSVRWNEKLFF

j_call: TRBJ2-3
v_call: TRBV5-4
d_call: TRBD1
clone_size: -
cdr3_nt: TGTGCCAGCAGTTCGACAGGGGCCACAGATACGCAGTATTTT
cdr3_aa: CASSSTGATDTQYF

j_call: TRBJ1-4
v_call: TRBV30
d_call: TRBD1
clone_size: -
cdr3_nt: TGTGCCTGGGCCGGGACAGGGGGCACTAATGAAAAACTGTTTTTT
cdr3_aa: CAWAGTGGTNEKLFF

j_call: TRBJ1-6
v_call: TRBV5-3
d_call: -
clone_size: -
cdr3_nt: TGTGCCAGAAGCTTGGAAAGGGGGATTGGGTCACCCCTCCACTTT
cdr3_aa: CARSLERGIGSPLHF

j_call: TRBJ1-3
v_call: TRBV19
d_call: -
clone_size: few
cdr3_nt: TGTGCCAGTGGACAGTTGATCTCTGGAAACACCATATATTTT
cdr3_aa: CASGQLISGNTIYF

j_call: TRBJ1-2
v_call: TRBV24-1
d_call: TRBD1
clone_size: -
cdr3_nt: TGTGCCACCAGTGAGGGACAGGGGGCTTCCTCCTATGGCTACACCTTC
cdr3_aa: CATSEGQGASSYGYTF

j_call: TRBJ2-2
v_call: TRBV4-1
d_call: TRBD1
clone_size: -
cdr3_nt: TGCGCCAGCAGCCAACCCCTCAGGACAGGGATCGGGGAGCTGTTTTTT
cdr3_aa: CASSQPLRTGIGELFF

j_call: TRBJ1-2
v_call: TRBV5-6
d_call: -
clone_size: -
cdr3_nt: TGTGCCAGCAGGACCGTTCGCTATGGCTACACCTTC
cdr3_aa: CASRTVRYGYTF

j_call: TRBJ1-5
v_call: TRBV18
d_call: -
clone_size: -
cdr3_nt: TGTGCCAGCTCACGAGTAGGCAGTAGCAATCAGCCCCAGCATTTT
cdr3_aa: CASSRVGSSNQPQHF

j_call: TRBJ2-5
v_call: TRBV24-1
d_call: TRBD1
clone_size: -
cdr3_nt: TGTGCCACCAGTGAGACCAGGGGGCTGTGGCAAGAGACCCAGTACTTC
cdr3_aa: CATSETRGLWQETQYF

j_call: TRBJ1-2
v_call: TRBV18
d_call: -
clone_size: -
cdr3_nt: TGTGCCAGCTCACCGGTCACTGGGAAGGGGAACTATGGCTACACCTTC
cdr3_aa: CASSPVTGKGNYGYTF

j_call: TRBJ1-5
v_call: TRBV27
d_call: TRBD1
clone_size: -
cdr3_nt: TGTGCCAGCAGCAGACGGACAGGGGAGACCCCCAATCAGCCCCAGCATTTT
cdr3_aa: CASSRRTGETPNQPQHF

j_call: TRBJ2-5
v_call: TRBV24-1
d_call: -
clone_size: -
cdr3_nt: TGTGCCACCAGTGATTTTACGGACAAAGAGACCCAGTACTTC
cdr3_aa: CATSDFTDKETQYF

j_call: TRBJ1-2
v_call: TRBV11-2
d_call: TRBD1
clone_size: -
cdr3_nt: TGTGCCAGCAGCTCGGGACAGTCCCATGGCTACACCTTC
cdr3_aa: CASSSGQSHGYTF

j_call: TRBJ1-2
v_call: TRBV5-3
d_call: -
clone_size: once
cdr3_nt: TGTGCCAGAAGCCGAGGGGGTTGTGCGGATCACCTCGGGTATGGCTACACCTTC
cdr3_aa: CARSRGGCADHLGYGYTF

j_call: TRBJ2-5
v_call: TRBV20-1
d_call: -
clone_size: -
cdr3_nt: TGCAGTGCTAGTTCTAACCAAGAGACCCAGTACTTC
cdr3_aa: CSASSNQETQYF

j_call: TRBJ1-3
v_call: TRBV30
d_call: -
clone_size: few
cdr3_nt: TGTGCCTGGGGGGGACACATAACTTCTGGAAACACCATATATTTT
cdr3_aa: CAWGGHITSGNTIYF